These 21 T cell receptor beta chains were all obtained from the same sample, sequenced in a study of T cell responses to AZD1222 COVID-19 vaccine. Repertoires were generated with immunoSEQ multiplex PCR, while TCRdb's copy carries only in-frame clones and drops some. The sample has approximately 150,000 clones, roughly nine tenths seen once. The sequencing here drew on peripheral blood, taken 28 days after the second AZD1222 dose. All receptors come from an adult who received the AZD1222 COVID-19 vaccine.

The chain employs TRBV4-1 and TRBJ2-7; 8 bases are a match to TRBD2. The CDR3 length is 15 residues. V lost 4 bases and J lost 2; bases outside the gene matches: 7. Germline lookup yields CDR1 MGHRA and CDR2 YSYEKL. As DNA, the CDR3 is TGCGCCAGCAGCCCCGTTCCGGGGGGGACCTACGAGCAGTACTTC. Amino acid sequence: CASSPVPGGTYEQYF.

This sequence joins TRBV7-2 and TRBJ1-1; no definite D call. This CDR3 is built from 15 residues. Germline CDR1 reads SGHTA; CDR2 reads FQGNSA. Trimming took 4 bases from V and 1 from J, leaving 13 bases between them. The chain's CDR3 is CASSSYSLSNTEAFF. The CDR3 bases are TGTGCCAGCAGCTCTTACAGCCTCTCGAACACTGAAGCTTTCTTT.

This clone is a singleton in its sample. The chain uses TRBV18 and TRBJ1-1; TRBD1 matches 9 bases. The germline CDR1 and CDR2 sequences are KGHSH and LQKENI. V was pared by 3 bases and J by 2 bases, with 4 bases of the junction left unmatched. The CDR3 extends over 15 amino acids. The CDR3 DNA sequence: TGTGCCAGCTCACCGGGACAGGGCCCAAACACTGAAGCTTTCTTT. Its translation: CASSPGQGPNTEAFF.

This clone was recorded only once. The chain employs TRBV7-3 and TRBJ2-1; TRBD1 or TRBD2 may be the D gene (5 bases each). This CDR3 has 15 amino acids. Germline V gives CDR1 SGHTA, CDR2 FQGTGA. With 5 bases removed from V and 3 bases from J, the gap between germline ends came to 14 bases. The CDR3 region is CASSRASQGYNEQFF. The DNA for the CDR3 is TGTGCCAGCAGCAGGGCTAGCCAGGGCTACAATGAGCAGTTCTTC. Complete variable domain (other parts from reference TRBV7-3 and TRBJ2-1): GAGVSQTPSNKVTEKGKYVELRCDPISGHTALYWYRQSLGQGPEFLIYFQGTGAADDSGLPNDRFFAVRPEGSVSTLKIQRTERGDSAVYLCASSRASQGYNEQFFGPGTRLTVL.

V and J are TRBV18 and TRBJ1-1; D call uncertain. Germline-derived CDR1 and CDR2 are KGHSH and LQKENI. This CDR3 spans 15 amino acids. V lost 5 bases to trimming and J lost 2 bases, with 15 bases between them. CDR3 residues: CASSESQADNTEAFF. The CDR3 bases are TGTGCCAGCTCAGAATCGCAGGCAGATAACACTGAAGCTTTCTTT.

The rearrangement uses TRBV5-4 and TRBJ2-1; 9 nucleotides line up with TRBD2. Germline-derived CDR1 and CDR2 are SGHNT and YYREEE (reference sequence). The CDR3 contains 11 residues. Here the CDR3 reads CVAGALSEQFF. The CDR3 nucleotides read TGTGTAGCGGGGGCGTTGAGTGAGCAGTTCTTC.

This chain uses TRBV2 with TRBJ2-7; TRBD1 matches 7 bases. The germline V gene encodes CDR1 SNHLY and CDR2 FYNNEI. J gave up 1 base and V 2 bases, and 2 bases lay outside the gene matches. CDR3 length equals 14 residues. The CDR3 coding sequence is TGTGCCAGCAGTGAACTACAGGGGTCCTACGAGCAGTACTTC. Its translation: CASSELQGSYEQYF.

This chain links TRBV5-6 with TRBJ2-6, with D perhaps TRBD1 (6 bases). From germline, CDR1 is SGHDT and CDR2 YYEEEE. V dropped 1 base and J dropped 4 bases, with 9 bases sitting between them. The CDR3 covers 15 residues. The chain's CDR3 is CASSLWGLGANVLTF. DNA for the CDR3: TGTGCCAGCAGCTTGTGGGGGCTGGGGGCCAACGTCCTGACTTTC.

The genes are TRBV20-1 and TRBJ2-7, with D uncertain. The CDR3 has 11 amino acids. Germline CDR1 DFQATT, CDR2 SNEGSKA (reference sequence). The germline V and J ends were trimmed by 6 bases and 4 bases, with 10 bases remaining between them. The CDR3 DNA follows: TGCAGTGCGGATTACGGGTACGAGCAGTACTTC. Translation: CSADYGYEQYF.

The chain links TRBV18 to TRBJ1-1; D is ambiguous. The ends were cut back, 1 base at V and 0 bases at J, with 9 bases in the middle. This CDR3 has 15 amino acids. Germline CDR1 and CDR2: KGHSH and LQKENI. This CDR3 is CASSPRGAMNTEAFF. The CDR3 DNA follows: TGTGCCAGCTCACCACGGGGAGCTATGAACACTGAAGCTTTCTTT.

V and J are TRBV2 and TRBJ2-2; 7 bases map to TRBD2. Germline CDR1 reads SNHLY; CDR2 reads FYNNEI. The trim removed 8 bases at V and 1 base at J, leaving 7 bases unmatched. This CDR3 has 15 amino acids. As DNA, the CDR3 is TGTGCCAGCGGCGGCGGGAGACGGAACACCGGGGAGCTGTTTTTT. The encoded protein is CASGGGRRNTGELFF.

Only a few counts were recorded for this clone. The CDR3 is CASSPGGNTEAFF. CDR3 bases: TGTGCCAGCAGTCCCGGGGGGAACACTGAAGCTTTCTTT. The chain recombines TRBV7-6 with TRBJ1-1; D may be TRBD1 (5 bases). Between the trimmed V and J ends, which lost 6 bases and 1 base, there was a span of 9 bases. In germline, CDR1 is SGHVS, CDR2 FNYEAQ. This CDR3 is built from 13 residues.

The chain recombines TRBV19 with TRBJ1-1; no clear D. The CDR3 extends over 13 amino acids. Per the germline V gene, CDR1 is LNHDA and CDR2 is SQIVND (reference sequence). V was shortened by 4 bases and J by 1 base, with 7 bases between the two germline ends. CDR3 amino acids: CASSNTKNTEAFF. CDR3 nucleotide sequence: TGTGCCAGTAGTAACACCAAGAACACTGAAGCTTTCTTT.

The chain has TRBV5-1 and TRBJ1-5; 8 bases align to TRBD1. Germline-derived CDR1 and CDR2 are SGHRS and YFSETQ. V trimming: 0 bases; J trimming: 2 bases; junction bases outside the gene matches: 1. The CDR3 contains 15 residues. The CDR3 DNA reads as TGCGCCAGCAGCTTGGCGACAGGGGGCAATCAGCCCCAGCATTTT. This encodes CASSLATGGNQPQHF.

The gene calls are TRBV6-5 and TRBJ1-5; possibly TRBD1 for D (6 bases). Germline lookup yields CDR1 MNHEY and CDR2 SVGAGI. The germline V and J ends were trimmed by 6 bases and 6 bases, with 18 bases remaining between them. The CDR3 spans 15 residues. The CDR3 is CASSRQAGSGQPQHF. In nucleotides, the CDR3 is TGTGCCAGCAGCCGACAGGCTGGGTCTGGTCAGCCCCAGCATTTT.

The chain couples TRBV11-2 to TRBJ1-2; 8 bases fit TRBD1. The V and J ends lost 5 bases and 7 bases, in that order; junction bases with no gene match: 12. The length of the CDR3 is 15 residues. Germline CDR1 is SGHAT and CDR2 is FQNNGV. The CDR3 protein is CASSHGTGPSSGYTF. DNA for the CDR3: TGTGCCAGCAGCCACGGGACAGGACCCTCTAGTGGCTACACCTTC.

The rearrangement joins TRBV24-1 to TRBJ1-5, with D possibly TRBD1 on 6 matching bases. With 4 bases removed from V and 3 bases from J, the gap between germline ends came to 9 bases. Germline V gene sequence: CDR1 KGHDR, CDR2 SFDVKD. CDR3 length: 14 residues. This chain's CDR3 is CATSERDTNQPQHF. The CDR3 DNA follows: TGTGCCACCAGTGAGCGGGACACCAATCAGCCCCAGCATTTT.

This clone was observed a single time. The chain joins TRBV11-2 to TRBJ2-7, with D perhaps TRBD1 or TRBD2 (6 bases each). The CDR3 sequence is 11 residues long. V lost 8 bases to trimming and J lost 7 bases, with 12 bases between them. Germline V gene lookup returns CDR1 SGHAT and CDR2 FQNNGV. The CDR3 is CASGIGGEQYF. In DNA form, the CDR3 reads TGTGCCAGCGGCATAGGGGGGGAGCAGTACTTC.

This clone appeared once. The V and J genes are TRBV6-5 and TRBJ2-7, with TRBD2 matching over 9 bases. Per germline, CDR1 MNHEY and CDR2 SVGAGI. This CDR3 spans 15 amino acids. Germline trimming cut 6 bases from V and 3 bases from J; bases unmatched to any gene: 9. CDR3 coding DNA: TGTGCCAGCAGAGTGAACCAAGCGGGGGGCTACGAGCAGTACTTC. Residues: CASRVNQAGGYEQYF.

J is TRBJ1-4 and V is TRBV19; D is ambiguous. The CDR3 sequence is 11 residues long. V dropped 3 bases and J dropped 7 bases, with 3 bases sitting between them. The germline CDR1 and CDR2 sequences are LNHDA and SQIVND (reference sequence). CDR3 sequence reads: CASSMSEKLFF. Written as DNA, the CDR3 is TGTGCCAGTAGTATGAGTGAAAAACTGTTTTTT.

The J gene is TRBJ1-4, the V gene TRBV7-2, with D possibly matching TRBD1 (5 bases). Between the trimmed V and J ends, which lost 1 base and 8 bases, there was a span of 14 bases. In germline, CDR1 is SGHTA, CDR2 FQGNSA. This CDR3 has 15 residues. The CDR3 here is CASSLERAGTEKLFF. The CDR3 nucleotides read TGTGCCAGCAGCTTAGAACGGGCAGGGACCGAAAAACTGTTTTTT.